This T cell receptor (beta chain) comes out of a study of blood T cell repertoires in COVID-19. Sequencing was performed with immunoSEQ multiplex PCR; in TCRdb, only in-frame clones are kept and a portion is missing. The sample carries 250,000 to 300,000 clones, about 90% recorded once. The CDR3 length is 13 residues. Trimming removed 6 bases from V and 6 bases from J, with 12 bases in between. The V gene is TRBV12-3 or TRBV12-4, the J gene TRBJ2-1; D might be TRBD2 (5 bases). Sequencing used PBMCs or T cells enriched from blood (not recorded which). This receptor was taken from a human donor in a cohort exposed to, infected with or recovered from COVID-19 (not recorded which). The donor label of this sample is uncertain. CDR3 coding DNA: TGTGCCAGCAGGGGAGACTCCGCCAATGAGCAGTTCTTC. This codes for CASRGDSANEQFF.